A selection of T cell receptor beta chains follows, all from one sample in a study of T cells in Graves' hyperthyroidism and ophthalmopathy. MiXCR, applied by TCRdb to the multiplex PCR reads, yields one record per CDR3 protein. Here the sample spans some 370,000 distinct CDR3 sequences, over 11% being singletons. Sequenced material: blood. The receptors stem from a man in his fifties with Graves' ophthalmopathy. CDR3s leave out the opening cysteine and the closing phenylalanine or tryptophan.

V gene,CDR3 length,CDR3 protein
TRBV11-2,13,ASSPGLDVGGELV
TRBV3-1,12,ASSQEGVRTEAF
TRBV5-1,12,ASSLEGRADTQY
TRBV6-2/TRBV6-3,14,ASSPGRSGAKNIQY
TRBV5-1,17,ASGPSRGGQGSNTGELF
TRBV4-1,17,ASSQIQLRNRGSSYEQY
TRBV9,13,ASSVDQTSTDTQY
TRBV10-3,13,AISGGLAGADTQY
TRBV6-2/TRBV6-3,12,ASSGDRVFYEQY
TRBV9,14,ASSVALGQVVYGYT
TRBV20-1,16,SARTRTSGTSPAGEQF
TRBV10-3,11,AISETSGNTIY
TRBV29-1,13,SGGGQDGSNYGYT
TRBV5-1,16,ASSSGLAVTIPYNEQF
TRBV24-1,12,ATSGQGSYNEQF
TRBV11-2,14,ASSPPLAGGPPEQY
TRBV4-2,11,ASSRTSGNEQY
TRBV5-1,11,ASSLYSRNEQF
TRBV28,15,ASSFSSPAGSRNEQF
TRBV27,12,ASSSGTGGGEQF
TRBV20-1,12,SASGALEGYIQY
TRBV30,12,AWRDDRGNYGYT
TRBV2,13,ASSEQTGPHNEQF